Listed below are T cell receptor beta chains from one sample, sequenced in a study of T cells in Graves' hyperthyroidism and ophthalmopathy. Via MiXCR, TCRdb re-called the multiplex PCR reads, giving one row per CDR3 protein. This sample carries 640,000 or so distinct CDR3 sequences, about 15% of them seen once, and the ten largest clones take about 4%. The sequencing input was blood. The receptors derive from a woman in her forties with Graves' ophthalmopathy. Both conserved end residues are part of each CDR3. The D gene is left open where the match is weak. Size values are once, few and many counts, or a class for expanded clones, and some rows have none.

J gene,clone size,V gene,D gene,CDR3 DNA,CDR3 protein
TRBJ2-5,few,TRBV6-2/TRBV6-3,NA,TGTGCCAGCAGTAAGGGCCGGCCGCAAGAGACCCAGTACTTC,CASSKGRPQETQYF
TRBJ2-7,few,TRBV9,NA,TGTGCCAGCAGCGGCAGGGCTAATTCCTACGAGCAGTACTTC,CASSGRANSYEQYF
TRBJ1-1,NA,TRBV6-2/TRBV6-3,TRBD1,TGTGCCAGCCAACAGGGGGAGAACACTGAAGCTTTCTTT,CASQQGENTEAFF
TRBJ1-1,many,TRBV6-1,NA,TGTGCCAGCAGTGCCGTTAGTGAAGCTTTCTTT,CASSAVSEAFF
TRBJ2-7,few,TRBV7-9,NA,TGTGCCAGCAGCTTGAGTACAATCTCCTACGAGCAGTACTTC,CASSLSTISYEQYF
TRBJ2-7,many,TRBV6-1,NA,TGTGCCAGCAGACTAGCCGGGACAACCTACGAGCAGTACTTC,CASRLAGTTYEQYF
TRBJ1-1,many,TRBV11-2,NA,TGTGCCAGCAGTAGACTTAAGGGGCCTCTAGGCACTGAAGCTTTCTTT,CASSRLKGPLGTEAFF
TRBJ1-5,few,TRBV28,NA,TGTGCCAGCAGTAAGGTCGCTCCGGCCGATCAGCCCCAGCATTTT,CASSKVAPADQPQHF
TRBJ1-2,NA,TRBV4-1,NA,TGCGCCAGCAGCCATCCAACAGGCTTGTACTATGGCTACACCTTC,CASSHPTGLYYGYTF
TRBJ1-2,many,TRBV28,NA,TGTGCCAGCAGGGAGGGTCTTTTGTATGGCTACACCTTC,CASREGLLYGYTF
TRBJ2-7,many,TRBV4-2,TRBD2,TGTGCCAGCAGCCAAGAGGCTAGCGGGAGTTACGAGCAGTACTTC,CASSQEASGSYEQYF
TRBJ2-5,many,TRBV20-1,TRBD2,TGCAGTGCTAGAGATCCCGGGACTAGAGGGTACTTC,CSARDPGTRGYF
TRBJ2-7,many,TRBV5-8,NA,TGTGCCAGCAGCCCCGGGCCTAATAGCTACGAGCAGTACTTC,CASSPGPNSYEQYF
TRBJ1-1,many,TRBV11-1,NA,TGTGCCAGCAGATCCCCCAAGGGTGAAGCTTTCTTT,CASRSPKGEAFF
TRBJ1-2,many,TRBV6-1,NA,TGTGCCAGCAGTGAGGGGGACTATGGCTACACCTTC,CASSEGDYGYTF
TRBJ2-5,many,TRBV14,TRBD2,TGTGCCAGCAGCCTACCTAGCGGGGACTTCCAAGAGACCCAGTACTTC,CASSLPSGDFQETQYF
TRBJ2-7,many,TRBV28,TRBD2,TGTGCCAGCAGGCGACTAGCCCATAGCTCCTACGAGCAGTACTTC,CASRRLAHSSYEQYF
TRBJ1-2,NA,TRBV12-3/TRBV12-4,TRBD1,TGTGCCAGCAGTTTAGCAGGGGGCGACACCTTC,CASSLAGGDTF
TRBJ1-1,many,TRBV5-1,NA,TGCGCCAGCAGCTTGACCGGGACTAGCGGGGCAGGGACTGAAGCTTTCTTT,CASSLTGTSGAGTEAFF
TRBJ1-1,many,TRBV10-3,NA,TGTGCCATCAGTGAGTCTAAGGGTGACACTGAAGCTTTCTTT,CAISESKGDTEAFF
TRBJ1-2,few,TRBV20-1,NA,TGCAGTGCTAGAGACTTACAGGGATTGTCGAGTGGCTACACCTTC,CSARDLQGLSSGYTF
TRBJ2-2,NA,TRBV11-2,TRBD2,TGTGCCAGCAGCTTAGTGGGACTAGCGGGAGCGAACACCGGGGAGCTGTTTTTT,CASSLVGLAGANTGELFF
TRBJ2-5,many,TRBV6-1,TRBD1,TGTGCCAGCTGGGGCACAGGGGCCATCCAAGAGACCCAGTACTTC,CASWGTGAIQETQYF
TRBJ2-7,NA,TRBV28,TRBD2,TGTGCCAGCCGATCCTGGGCTAGCGGGAGGGCAAGGGAGCAGTACTTC,CASRSWASGRAREQYF
TRBJ1-1,many,TRBV6-5,NA,TGTGCCAGCAGTCACGGGACATCTAACACTGAAGCTTTCTTT,CASSHGTSNTEAFF
TRBJ2-7,few,TRBV24-1,TRBD1,TGTGCCACCAGTGATCCGCCCCGGACAGGGGTGTACGAGCAGTACTTC,CATSDPPRTGVYEQYF